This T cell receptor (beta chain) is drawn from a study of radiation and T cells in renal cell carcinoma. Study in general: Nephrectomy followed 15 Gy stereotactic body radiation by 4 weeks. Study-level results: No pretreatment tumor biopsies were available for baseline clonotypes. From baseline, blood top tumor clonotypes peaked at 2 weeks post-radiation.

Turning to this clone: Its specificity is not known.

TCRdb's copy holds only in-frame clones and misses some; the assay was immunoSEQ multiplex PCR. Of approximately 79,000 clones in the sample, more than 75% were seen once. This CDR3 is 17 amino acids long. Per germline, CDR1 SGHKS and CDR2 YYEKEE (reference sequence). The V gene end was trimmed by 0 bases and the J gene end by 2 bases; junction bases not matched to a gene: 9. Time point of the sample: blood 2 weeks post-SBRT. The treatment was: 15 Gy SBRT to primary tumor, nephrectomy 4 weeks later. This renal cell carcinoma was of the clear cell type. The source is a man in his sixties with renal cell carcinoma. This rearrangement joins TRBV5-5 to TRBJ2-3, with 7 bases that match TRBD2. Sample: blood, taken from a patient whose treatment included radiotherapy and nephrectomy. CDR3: CASSLGAAAGLTDTQYF. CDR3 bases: TGTGCCAGCAGCTTGGGGGCGGCAGCGGGGCTCACAGATACGCAGTATTTT.